This T cell receptor beta chain was recovered during a study of cytotoxic CD8 clonotypes in ibrutinib-treated CLL. Study conclusions and caveats: Upon ibrutinib response clonality rose, and upon progression it fell back toward baseline. Public clonotypes, rarely seen, contracted or held steady on treatment.

This clone has a handful of counts. What it binds is unknown. Germline CDR1 is SGHTA and CDR2 is FQGTGA. Trimming pared 10 bases from V and 2 bases from J, leaving 2 bases between. The CDR3 has 9 residues. Profiling relied on immunoSEQ multiplex PCR, and the TCRdb table lists in-frame clones only, not all of them. The top ten clones hold around 6.6% of a sample with approximately 320,000 clones, roughly 71% of them seen once. Library input was around 1.9 micrograms of DNA from cryopreserved PBMCs. Sequenced here: PBMCs, sampled after 36 months of ibrutinib treatment. The V call is TRBV7-3, the J call TRBJ2-5; D gene ambiguous. The receptor comes from a human donor with chronic lymphocytic leukemia. Here the CDR3 reads CAKQETQYF. The CDR3 region has the DNA TGTGCCAAACAAGAGACCCAGTACTTC.